The clone carrying this T cell receptor beta chain has a handful of counts. Its antigen is not identified. Germline V CDR1 and CDR2: SGHRS, YFSETQ. V shed 7 bases, J shed 1 base, and the junction held 8 bases outside the gene matches. The CDR3 sequence is 15 residues long. This sample is drawn from a study of response to subunit inactivated influenza vaccine. Findings and caveats of the study: Each seasonal flu vaccination may recruit only limited new T cells, authors suggested.

TCRdb re-derived calls from the RT-PCR reads in MiXCR, one entry per CDR3 protein. Counted here are more than 550,000 distinct CDR3 sequences, around 11% occurring once; the ten biggest clones make up about 11%. This sample also belongs to another study, concerning T cells expressing NK-cell markers. That study adds: Synthesis of TCR beta cDNA relied on 5'RACE template switching carrying UMIs. It was sorted CD3+CD56-NKG2C+, CD3+CD56+NKG2C- and CD3+CD56+NKG2C+ T cells that provided the TCR beta repertoires. Dominant NKG2C+ clonotypes accounted for about 1.0-8% of CD8+ T cells in a handful of donors. Dominance of the CD3+CD56-NKG2C+ fraction by these clonotypes also held in a handful of donors.

This sequence joins TRBV5-1 and TRBJ2-7; 10 bases are shared with TRBD2. Sequences were derived from PBMCs from blood, sampled on the day of vaccination. The clonotype comes from a man over 45 who received an inactivated influenza vaccine. CDR3 sequence: CASSSGSQGSYEQYF. DNA of the CDR3: TGCGCCAGCTCTAGCGGGAGTCAGGGGTCCTACGAGCAGTACTTC.